This T cell receptor beta chain was sequenced in a study of blood T cells in healthy people across ages. Together with a sample-barcoded 5' primer, a J-beta primer mix was included in a second PCR lasting about 6 to 11 cycles. TCRdb reanalysed the 5' RACE reads using MiXCR and keeps one entry per CDR3 protein. The sample has 780,000 or so distinct CDR3 sequences; about 56% are singletons. Concerning this clonotype itself: The junction departs from the called germline gene at one end, perhaps through a read error.

This CDR3 comprises 17 residues. CDR1 SSHAT and CDR2 FNYEAQ come from the germline V gene (reference sequence). The chain combines TRBV7-7 with TRBJ1-5; the D is unclear. The specimen was blood. This TCR was recovered from a man aged 40-50 years in good health. In DNA form, the CDR3 reads TGTGCTAGCAGTTATAACACCGAGCAAAATAGCAATCAGCCCCAGCATTTT. It yields the protein CASSYNTEQNSNQPQHF.